Described below is a single T cell receptor (beta chain) sequence and its context. This sample was included in a study of blood T cell repertoires in COVID-19. On the study more broadly: Researchers got acute and convalescent COVID-19 samples from the United States, Italy and Spain.

Produced via immunoSEQ multiplex PCR; TCRdb's table is partial and in-frame only. In the table there are roughly 180,000 clones, about 80% of which are singletons. CDR1 and CDR2 (germline): MDHEN, SYDVKM. V lost 6 bases, J lost 4 bases, and 11 bases stayed unmatched. The CDR3 runs 16 residues. The origin of this receptor is a woman in her 50s with active or convalescent COVID-19. The chain couples TRBV28 to TRBJ2-7; 11 bases fit TRBD1. The material sequenced was peripheral blood. CDR3 loop: CASSNSGTGGEYEQYF. The CDR3 region has the DNA TGTGCCAGCAGCAATTCCGGGACAGGGGGTGAATACGAGCAGTACTTC.